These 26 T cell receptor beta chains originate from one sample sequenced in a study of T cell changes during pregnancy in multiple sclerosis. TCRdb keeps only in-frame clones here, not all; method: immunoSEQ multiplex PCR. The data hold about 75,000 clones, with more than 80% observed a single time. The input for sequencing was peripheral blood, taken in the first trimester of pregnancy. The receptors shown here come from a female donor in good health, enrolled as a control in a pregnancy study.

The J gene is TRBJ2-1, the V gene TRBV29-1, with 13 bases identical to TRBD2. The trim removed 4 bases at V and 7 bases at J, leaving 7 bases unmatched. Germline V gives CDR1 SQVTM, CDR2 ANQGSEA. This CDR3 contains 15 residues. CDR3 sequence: CSVGHTSGGGNEQFF. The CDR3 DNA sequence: TGCAGCGTTGGCCATACTAGCGGGGGGGGAAATGAGCAGTTCTTC.

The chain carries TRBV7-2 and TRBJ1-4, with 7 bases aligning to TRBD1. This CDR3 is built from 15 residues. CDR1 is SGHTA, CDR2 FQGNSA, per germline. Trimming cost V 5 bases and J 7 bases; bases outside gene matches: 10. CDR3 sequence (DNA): TGTGCCAGCAGCCCTAGGACAGGTGGGGCTGAAAAACTGTTTTTT. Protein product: CASSPRTGGAEKLFF.

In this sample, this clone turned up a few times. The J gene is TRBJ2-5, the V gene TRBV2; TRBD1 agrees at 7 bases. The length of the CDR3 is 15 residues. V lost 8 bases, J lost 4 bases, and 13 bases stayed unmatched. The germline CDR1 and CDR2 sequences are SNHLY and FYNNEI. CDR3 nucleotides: TGTGCCAGCGTACCCGATCAGGGGGTTGGAGAGACCCAGTACTTC. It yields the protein CASVPDQGVGETQYF.

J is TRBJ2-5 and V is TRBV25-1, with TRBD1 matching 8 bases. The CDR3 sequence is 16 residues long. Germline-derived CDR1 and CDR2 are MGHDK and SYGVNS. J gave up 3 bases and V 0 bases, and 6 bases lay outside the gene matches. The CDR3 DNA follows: TGTGCCAGCAGTGAATACCGGCAGGGGGCTAAAGAGACCCAGTACTTC. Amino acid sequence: CASSEYRQGAKETQYF.

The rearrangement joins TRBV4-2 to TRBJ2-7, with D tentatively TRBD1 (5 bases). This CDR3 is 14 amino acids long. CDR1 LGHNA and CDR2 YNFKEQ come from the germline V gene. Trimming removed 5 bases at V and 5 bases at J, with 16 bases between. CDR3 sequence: CASSSPPGYHEQYF. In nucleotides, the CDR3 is TGTGCCAGCAGCTCCCCCCCAGGGTACCACGAGCAGTACTTC.

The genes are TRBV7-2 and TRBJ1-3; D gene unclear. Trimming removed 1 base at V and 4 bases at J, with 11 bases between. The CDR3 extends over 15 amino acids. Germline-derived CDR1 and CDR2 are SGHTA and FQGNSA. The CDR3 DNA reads TGTGCCAGCAGCTTAGGGCCATCGAGGGGAAACACCATATATTTT. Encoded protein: CASSLGPSRGNTIYF.

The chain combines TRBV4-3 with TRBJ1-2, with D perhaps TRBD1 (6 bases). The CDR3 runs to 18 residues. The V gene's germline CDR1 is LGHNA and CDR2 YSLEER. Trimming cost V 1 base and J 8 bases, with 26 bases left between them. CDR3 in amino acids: CASSQGTGTRGFYYGYTF. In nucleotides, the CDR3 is TGCGCCAGCAGCCAAGGAACCGGGACAAGGGGTTTCTATTACGGCTACACCTTC.

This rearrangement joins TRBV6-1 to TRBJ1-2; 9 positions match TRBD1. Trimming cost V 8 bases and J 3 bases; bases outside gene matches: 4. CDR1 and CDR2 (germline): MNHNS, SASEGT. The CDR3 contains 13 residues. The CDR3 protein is CASRDREDYGYTF. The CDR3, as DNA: TGTGCCAGCCGGGACAGGGAAGACTATGGCTACACCTTC.

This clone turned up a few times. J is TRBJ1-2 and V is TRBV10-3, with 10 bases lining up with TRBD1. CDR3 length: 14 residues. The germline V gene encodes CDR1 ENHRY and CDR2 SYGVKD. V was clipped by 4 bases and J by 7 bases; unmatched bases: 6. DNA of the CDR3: TGTGCCATCAGTGGACAGGGGGCGCATCGTGGCTACACCTTC. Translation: CAISGQGAHRGYTF.

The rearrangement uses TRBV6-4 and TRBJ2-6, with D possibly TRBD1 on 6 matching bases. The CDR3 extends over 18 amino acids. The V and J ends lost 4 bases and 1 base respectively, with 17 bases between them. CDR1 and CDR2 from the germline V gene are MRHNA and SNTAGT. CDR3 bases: TGTGCCAGCAGTGCAAGCCAGGGGTCAGGGTCTGGGGCCAACGTCCTGACTTTC. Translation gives CASSASQGSGSGANVLTF.

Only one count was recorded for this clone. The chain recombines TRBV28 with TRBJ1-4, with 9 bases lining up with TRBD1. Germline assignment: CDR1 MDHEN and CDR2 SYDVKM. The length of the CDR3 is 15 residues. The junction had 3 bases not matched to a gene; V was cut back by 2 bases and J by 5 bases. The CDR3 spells CASSLRDRANEKLFF. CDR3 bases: TGTGCCAGCAGTTTACGGGACAGGGCCAATGAAAAACTGTTTTTT.

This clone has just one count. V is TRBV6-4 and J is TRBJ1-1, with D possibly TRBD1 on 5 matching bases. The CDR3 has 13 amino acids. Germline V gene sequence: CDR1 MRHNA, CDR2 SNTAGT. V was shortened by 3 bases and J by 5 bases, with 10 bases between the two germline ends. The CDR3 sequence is CASSESQGTEAFF. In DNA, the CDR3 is TGTGCCAGCAGTGAGTCCCAGGGAACTGAAGCTTTCTTT.

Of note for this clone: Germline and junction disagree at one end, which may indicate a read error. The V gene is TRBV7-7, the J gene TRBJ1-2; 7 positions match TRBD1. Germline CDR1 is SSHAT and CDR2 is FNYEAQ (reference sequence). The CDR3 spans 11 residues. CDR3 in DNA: TGTGCTAGCAGTCAGGGGGATGGCTACACCTTC. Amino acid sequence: CASSQGDGYTF.

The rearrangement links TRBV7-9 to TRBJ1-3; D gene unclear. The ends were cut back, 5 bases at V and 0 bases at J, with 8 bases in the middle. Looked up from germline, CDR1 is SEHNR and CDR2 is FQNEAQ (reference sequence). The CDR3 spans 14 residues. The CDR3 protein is CASSRSSSGNTIYF. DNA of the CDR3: TGTGCCAGCAGCCGCAGTTCCTCTGGAAACACCATATATTTT.

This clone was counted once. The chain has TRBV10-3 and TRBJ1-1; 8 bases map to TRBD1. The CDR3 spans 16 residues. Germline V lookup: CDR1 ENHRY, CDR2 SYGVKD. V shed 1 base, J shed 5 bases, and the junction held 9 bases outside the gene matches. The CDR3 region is CAISEFAGGAETEAFF. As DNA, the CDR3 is TGTGCCATCAGTGAGTTTGCAGGGGGCGCGGAGACTGAAGCTTTCTTT.

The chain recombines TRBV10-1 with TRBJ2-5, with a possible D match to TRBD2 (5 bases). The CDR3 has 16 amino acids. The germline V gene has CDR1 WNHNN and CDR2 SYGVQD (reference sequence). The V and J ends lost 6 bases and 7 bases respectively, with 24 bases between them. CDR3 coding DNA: TGCGCCAGCAGGGAGGTCTCACGCGGCGATTCCGGGACCCAGTACTTC. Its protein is CASREVSRGDSGTQYF.

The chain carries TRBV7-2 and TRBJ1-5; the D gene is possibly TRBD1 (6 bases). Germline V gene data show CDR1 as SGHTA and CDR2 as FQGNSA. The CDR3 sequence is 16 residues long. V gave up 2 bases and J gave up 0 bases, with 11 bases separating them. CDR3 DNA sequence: TGTGCCAGCAGCTTACCACAGGGACGTAGCAATCAGCCCCAGCATTTT. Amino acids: CASSLPQGRSNQPQHF.

The DNA for the CDR3 is TGCGCCAGCAGCCCACCGGGACAGGGGACCACTGAAGCTTTCTTT. This gives the protein CASSPPGQGTTEAFF. The V call is TRBV5-1, the J call TRBJ1-1, with 10 bases that match TRBD1. V dropped 4 bases and J dropped 4; count of bases not matched to a gene: 7. The CDR3 length is 15 residues. Germline V gene sequence: CDR1 SGHRS, CDR2 YFSETQ.

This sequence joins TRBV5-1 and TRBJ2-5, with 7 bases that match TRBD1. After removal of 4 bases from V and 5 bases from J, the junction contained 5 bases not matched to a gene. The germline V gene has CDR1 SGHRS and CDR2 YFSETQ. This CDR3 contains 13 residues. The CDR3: CASSPGQAETQYF. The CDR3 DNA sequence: TGCGCCAGCAGCCCTGGACAGGCGGAGACCCAGTACTTC.

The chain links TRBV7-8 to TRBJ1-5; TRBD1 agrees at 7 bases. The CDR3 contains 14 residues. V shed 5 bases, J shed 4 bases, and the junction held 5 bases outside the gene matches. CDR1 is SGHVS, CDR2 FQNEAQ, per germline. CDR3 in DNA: TGTGCCAGCAGCCTGACAGGGAGGAATCAGCCCCAGCATTTT. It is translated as CASSLTGRNQPQHF.

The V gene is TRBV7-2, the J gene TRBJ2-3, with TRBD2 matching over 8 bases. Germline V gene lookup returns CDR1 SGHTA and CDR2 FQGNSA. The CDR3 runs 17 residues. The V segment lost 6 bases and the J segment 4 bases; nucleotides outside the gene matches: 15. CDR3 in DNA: TGTGCCAGCAGTCGGAGGCTTCGGGGGGGCGTACCAGATACGCAGTATTTT. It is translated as CASSRRLRGGVPDTQYF.

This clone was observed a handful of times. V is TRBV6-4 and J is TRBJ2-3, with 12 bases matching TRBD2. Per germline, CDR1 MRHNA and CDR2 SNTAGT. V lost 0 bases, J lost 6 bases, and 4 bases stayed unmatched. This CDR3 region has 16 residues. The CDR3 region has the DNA TGTGCCAGCAGTGACTCCACTAGCGGGGGGTCGGATACGCAGTATTTT. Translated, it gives CASSDSTSGGSDTQYF.

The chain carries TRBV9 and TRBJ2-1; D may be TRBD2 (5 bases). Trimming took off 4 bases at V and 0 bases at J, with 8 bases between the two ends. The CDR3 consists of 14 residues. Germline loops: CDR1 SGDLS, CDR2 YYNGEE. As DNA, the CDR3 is TGTGCCAGCAGCATTGGGAGCTCCTACAATGAGCAGTTCTTC. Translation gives CASSIGSSYNEQFF.

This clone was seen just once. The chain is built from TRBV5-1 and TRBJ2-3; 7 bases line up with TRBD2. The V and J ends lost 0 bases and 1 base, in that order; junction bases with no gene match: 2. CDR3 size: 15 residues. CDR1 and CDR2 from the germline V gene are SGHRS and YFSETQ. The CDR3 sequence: CASSLVAGGTDTQYF. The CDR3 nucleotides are TGCGCCAGCAGCTTGGTTGCGGGGGGCACAGATACGCAGTATTTT.

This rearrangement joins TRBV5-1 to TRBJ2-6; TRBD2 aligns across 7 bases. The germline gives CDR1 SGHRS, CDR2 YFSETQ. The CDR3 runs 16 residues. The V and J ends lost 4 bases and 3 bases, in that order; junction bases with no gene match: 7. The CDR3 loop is CASSPPTGGGANVLTF. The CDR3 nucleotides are TGCGCCAGCAGCCCACCGACGGGAGGTGGGGCCAACGTCCTGACTTTC.

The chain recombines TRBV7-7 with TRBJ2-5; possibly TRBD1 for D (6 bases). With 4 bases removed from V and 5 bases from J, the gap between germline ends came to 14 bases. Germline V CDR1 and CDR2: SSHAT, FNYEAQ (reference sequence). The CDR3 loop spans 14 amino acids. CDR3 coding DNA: TGTGCCAGCAGCTCTCAGGGGCCCAGGGAGACCCAGTACTTC. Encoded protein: CASSSQGPRETQYF.